This TCR beta chain was captured by sequencing in a study of human T cells and chemical hapten exposure. Study overall: For sensitization, 2% DPC was applied to an approximately 2 cm by approximately 2 cm patch of upper inner arm skin. Broader study findings: Expanded TCRs produced significantly more large CDR3 similarity clusters than controls did. PT1 expanded TCR counts and patch test score correlated positively.

The CDR3 consists of 13 residues. Germline values: CDR1 SGHVS, CDR2 FQNEAQ. The V end was cut by 5 bases, the J end by 0 bases, with 6 bases between. Worth noting for this clonotype: What it recognizes is unknown.

The sample's time point: patch test 1, 2 weeks after DPC sensitization. Noted treatment: therapeutic diphenylcyclopropenone sensitization with weekly scalp DPC. Original data processing: The number of TCRs in each sample had a median of approximately 93,000 and spanned roughly 23,224 to 750,000. TCRdb analysed the RACE reads with MiXCR anew, one entry per CDR3 protein. The V and J calls reflect TCRdb's pipeline rather than the authors' work. Among 65,000 to 95,000 distinct CDR3 sequences listed, 12% were seen once. V is TRBV7-8 and J is TRBJ2-3, with unresolved D. Source: whole blood, taken in connection with sensitization to the hapten diphenylcyclopropenone (DPC). The clonotype comes from a woman aged 60 to 75 with alopecia areata. Some clones in this sample may be carry-over from other donors' samples. CDR3 DNA sequence: TGTGCCAGCAGCGCGCAAAGCACAGATACGCAGTATTTT. Translated, it gives CASSAQSTDTQYF. Full variable domain (outside the CDR3, taken from reference TRBV7-8 and TRBJ2-3): GAGVSQSPRYKVAKRGQDVALRCDPISGHVSLFWYQQALGQGPEFLTYFQNEAQLDKSGLPSDRFFAERPEGSVSTLKIQRTQQEDSAVYLCASSAQSTDTQYFGPGTRLTVL.